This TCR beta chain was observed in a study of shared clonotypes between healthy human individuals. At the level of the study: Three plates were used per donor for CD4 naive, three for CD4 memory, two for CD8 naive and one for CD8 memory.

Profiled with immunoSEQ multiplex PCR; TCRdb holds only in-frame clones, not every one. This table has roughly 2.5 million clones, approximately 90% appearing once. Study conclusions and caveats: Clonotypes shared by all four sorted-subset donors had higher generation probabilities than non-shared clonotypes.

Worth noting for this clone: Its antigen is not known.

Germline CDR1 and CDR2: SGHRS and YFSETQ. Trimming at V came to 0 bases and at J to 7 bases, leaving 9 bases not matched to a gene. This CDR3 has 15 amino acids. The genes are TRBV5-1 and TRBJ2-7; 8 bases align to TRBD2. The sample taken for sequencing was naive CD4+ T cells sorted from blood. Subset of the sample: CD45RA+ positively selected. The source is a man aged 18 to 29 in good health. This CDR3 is CASSLASGRTWEQYF. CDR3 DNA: TGCGCCAGCAGCTTGGCCAGCGGGAGAACCTGGGAGCAGTACTTC.